Listed below are T cell receptor beta chains from one sample, sequenced in a study of T-cell memory formation after mild COVID-19. TCRdb passed the 5' RACE reads through MiXCR, listing each CDR3 protein once. The table lists 250,000 to 350,000 distinct CDR3 sequences, roughly 15% of them singletons. The sequencing input was PBMCs or a T cell subset sorted from them (not recorded which). These receptors were obtained from a man aged 18 to 29 who had mild COVID-19 (a few samples of this study predate the infection). Cell type and time point are not known. Both conserved end residues are part of each CDR3. A D gene is named only where the DNA matches it firmly. Only some rows state a clone size, as once, few, many or a class for expanded clones.

size	D	V	J	CDR3	DNA
many	TRBD2	TRBV12-3/TRBV12-4	TRBJ2-3	CASSPGGSTDTQYF	TGTGCCAGCAGTCCGGGAGGTAGCACAGATACGCAGTATTTT
many	-	TRBV5-1	TRBJ2-3	CASSSTFTDTQYF	TGCGCCAGCAGCTCGACCTTCACAGATACGCAGTATTTT
few	-	TRBV6-5	TRBJ1-2	CASSTGGGAGYTF	TGTGCCAGCTCCACCGGCGGCGGGGCTGGCTACACCTTC
-	TRBD2	TRBV12-3/TRBV12-4	TRBJ2-3	CASSLLAGDTQYF	TGTGCCAGCAGTTTACTAGCGGGGGATACGCAGTATTTT
few	-	TRBV7-2	TRBJ1-1	CASSLAAGSTEAFF	TGTGCCAGCAGCTTAGCGGCGGGAAGCACTGAAGCTTTCTTT
many	-	TRBV6-2/TRBV6-3	TRBJ1-1	CASSPALRTTFF	TGTGCCAGCAGCCCCGCTCTACGAACGACTTTCTTT
many	-	TRBV5-1	TRBJ1-1	CASSLGQMNTEAFF	TGCGCCAGCAGCCTAGGACAGATGAACACTGAAGCTTTCTTT
many	TRBD2	TRBV6-1	TRBJ2-1	CASSEQAGGPSEQFF	TGTGCCAGCAGTGAACAGGCGGGGGGGCCGAGTGAGCAGTTCTTC
few	TRBD2	TRBV10-2	TRBJ2-7	CASSELAGGTYEQYF	TGCGCCAGCAGTGAGTTAGCGGGGGGCACCTACGAGCAGTACTTC
few	-	TRBV12-3/TRBV12-4	TRBJ2-6	CASRNSGANVLTF	TGTGCCAGCAGGAACTCTGGGGCCAACGTCCTGACTTTC
few	TRBD2	TRBV7-2	TRBJ2-3	CASSRPAGGITDTQYF	TGTGCCAGCAGCCGACCGGCGGGGGGGATCACAGATACGCAGTATTTT
many	-	TRBV29-1	TRBJ2-3	CSASDTDTQYF	TGCAGCGCCTCGGACACAGATACGCAGTATTTT
few	-	TRBV9	TRBJ2-5	CASSGGGPWETQYF	TGTGCCAGCAGCGGAGGTGGCCCATGGGAGACCCAGTACTTC
many	-	TRBV20-1	TRBJ2-3	CSAQGWGGTDTQYF	TGCAGTGCTCAAGGTTGGGGTGGGACAGATACGCAGTATTTT
-	-	TRBV12-3/TRBV12-4	TRBJ2-1	CASSPRIPPNEQFF	TGTGCCAGCAGTCCTAGGATCCCACCCAATGAGCAGTTCTTC
many	-	TRBV7-2	TRBJ1-1	CASSLVHDHGGTEAFF	TGTGCCAGCAGCTTAGTCCACGACCACGGGGGCACTGAAGCTTTCTTT
-	-	TRBV29-1	TRBJ2-3	CSVRGLGTDTQYF	TGCAGCGTCCGGGGTTTGGGCACAGATACGCAGTATTTT
few	-	TRBV5-1	TRBJ2-7	CASRQVPGSYEQYF	TGCGCCAGCAGACAGGTGCCCGGATCCTACGAGCAGTACTTC
few	-	TRBV5-6	TRBJ2-7	CASSLGGELSYEQYF	TGTGCCAGCAGCTTAGGGGGGGAATTATCCTACGAGCAGTACTTC
once	-	TRBV11-2	TRBJ1-1	CASSLFLRSNTEAFF	TGTGCCAGCAGCTTATTCCTGCGGAGTAACACTGAAGCTTTCTTT
-	TRBD1	TRBV7-6	TRBJ2-5	CASSPPPGQGAKTQYF	TGTGCCAGCAGCCCCCCCCCAGGACAGGGGGCGAAGACCCAGTACTTC
-	TRBD1	TRBV6-6	TRBJ1-4	CASHNAGTGREKLFF	TGTGCCAGCCATAACGCCGGGACAGGGCGTGAAAAACTGTTTTTT
many	-	TRBV5-1	TRBJ2-5	CASSPDQETQYF	TGCGCCAGCAGCCCTGATCAAGAGACCCAGTACTTC
many	-	TRBV6-2/TRBV6-3	TRBJ2-1	CASSPWSGLSYNEQFF	TGTGCCAGCAGCCCATGGAGCGGGCTCTCCTACAATGAGCAGTTCTTC
-	-	TRBV15	TRBJ1-5	CATSRDPRGDNQPQHF	TGTGCCACCAGCAGAGATCCACGGGGAGACAATCAGCCCCAGCATTTT
few	TRBD2	TRBV9	TRBJ2-1	CASSVDSLAGGYNEQFF	TGTGCCAGCAGCGTAGATTCTCTAGCGGGAGGCTACAATGAGCAGTTCTTC
many	TRBD1	TRBV5-1	TRBJ2-1	CASSLDRGSNEQFF	TGCGCCAGCAGCTTGGACAGGGGGAGTAATGAGCAGTTCTTC
few	TRBD1	TRBV7-2	TRBJ1-4	CASSLTGSGEKLFF	TGTGCCAGCAGCTTGACAGGGTCGGGTGAAAAACTGTTTTTT
-	-	TRBV7-9	TRBJ2-3	CASSLPLGLRRRDTQYF	TGTGCCAGCAGCTTACCGCTAGGACTCCGGAGGCGAGATACGCAGTATTTT
many	-	TRBV5-4	TRBJ1-1	CASSLFRGRDTEAFF	TGTGCCAGCAGCTTGTTCAGGGGCAGGGACACTGAAGCTTTCTTT
-	TRBD2	TRBV5-6	TRBJ2-5	CASSLGRGGPYVPQYF	TGTGCCAGCAGCTTGGGGCGGGGGGGCCCCTATGTCCCCCAGTACTTC
once	-	TRBV6-5	TRBJ2-2	CASSPIRGPTGELFF	TGTGCCAGCAGTCCGATACGCGGACCCACCGGGGAGCTGTTTTTT
many	-	TRBV5-1	TRBJ2-2	CASSLVGANTGELFF	TGCGCCAGCAGCTTGGTCGGGGCGAACACCGGGGAGCTGTTTTTT
few	-	TRBV5-5	TRBJ2-2	CASRPLGGTGELFF	TGTGCCAGCAGACCTCTTGGGGGGACCGGGGAGCTGTTTTTT
few	-	TRBV4-3	TRBJ1-1	CASSQDLPGRWTEAFF	TGCGCCAGCAGCCAAGATCTTCCGGGAAGGTGGACTGAAGCTTTCTTT
-	TRBD1	TRBV5-5	TRBJ1-1	CASSLQGADEAFF	TGTGCCAGCAGCTTGCAGGGGGCGGATGAAGCTTTCTTT
-	-	TRBV24-1	TRBJ1-5	CATSDLAGNQPQHF	TGTGCCACCAGTGATTTAGCAGGGAACCAGCCCCAGCATTTT
-	-	TRBV5-4	TRBJ2-5	CASSRAAQELEETQYF	TGTGCCAGCAGCCGGGCAGCCCAGGAATTGGAAGAGACCCAGTACTTC
-	-	TRBV18	TRBJ2-3	CASGRLGVDTQYF	TGTGCCAGCGGACGGTTGGGTGTTGATACGCAGTATTTT
few	TRBD1	TRBV7-2	TRBJ1-2	CASSPTGPIYGYTF	TGTGCCAGCAGCCCGACAGGGCCCATCTATGGCTACACCTTC
-	-	TRBV6-2/TRBV6-3	TRBJ2-2	CASIVPGVGELFF	TGTGCCAGCATCGTACCGGGGGTCGGGGAGCTGTTTTTT
-	-	TRBV7-3	TRBJ2-3	CASSFTGPTDTQYF	TGTGCCAGCAGCTTTACTGGACCCACAGATACGCAGTATTTT
-	-	TRBV18	TRBJ2-5	CASSLLTRETQYF	TGTGCCAGCTCACTACTAACTAGGGAGACCCAGTACTTC
-	-	TRBV24-1	TRBJ2-1	CATSDRGRSGDEQFF	TGTGCCACCAGTGATAGAGGACGCTCTGGGGATGAGCAGTTCTTC
-	-	TRBV5-1	TRBJ1-6	CASSFQETASPLHF	TGCGCCAGCAGCTTCCAGGAGACAGCATCACCCCTCCACTTT
-	TRBD2	TRBV6-2/TRBV6-3	TRBJ2-3	CASSYSMGSGGPDTQYF	TGTGCCAGCAGTTACTCGATGGGTAGCGGGGGTCCAGATACGCAGTATTTT
-	TRBD2	TRBV3-1	TRBJ2-1	CASSQERLAGVPGNNEQFF	TGTGCCAGCAGCCAAGAACGGCTAGCGGGGGTCCCCGGGAACAATGAGCAGTTCTTC
-	TRBD2	TRBV7-8	TRBJ2-3	CASSLVTSGGDTQYF	TGTGCCAGCAGCTTAGTCACTAGCGGGGGAGATACGCAGTATTTT
many	-	TRBV4-1	TRBJ1-1	CASSQGGGGTEAFF	TGCGCCAGCAGCCAGGGAGGGGGTGGCACTGAAGCTTTCTTT
few	TRBD1	TRBV14	TRBJ1-2	CASSQTGTGMNYGYTF	TGTGCCAGCAGCCAAACCGGGACAGGGATGAACTATGGCTACACCTTC